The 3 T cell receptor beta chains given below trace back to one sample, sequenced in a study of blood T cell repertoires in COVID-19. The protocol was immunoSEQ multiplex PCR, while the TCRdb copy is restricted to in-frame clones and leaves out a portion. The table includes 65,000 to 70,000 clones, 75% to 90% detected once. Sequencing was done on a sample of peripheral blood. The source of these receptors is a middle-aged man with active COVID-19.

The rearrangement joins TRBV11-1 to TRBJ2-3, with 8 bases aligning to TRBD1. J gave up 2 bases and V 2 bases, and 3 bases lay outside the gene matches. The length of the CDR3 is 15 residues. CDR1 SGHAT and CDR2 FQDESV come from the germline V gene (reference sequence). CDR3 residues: CASSLRDRYTDTQYF. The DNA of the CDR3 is TGTGCCAGCAGCTTACGGGACAGGTACACAGATACGCAGTATTTT.

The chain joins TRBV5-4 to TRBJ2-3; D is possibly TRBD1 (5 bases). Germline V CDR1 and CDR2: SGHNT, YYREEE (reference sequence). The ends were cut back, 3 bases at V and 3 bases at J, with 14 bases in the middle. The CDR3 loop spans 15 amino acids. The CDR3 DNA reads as TGTGCCAGCAGCTCCTGGTCCCAGGGAACAGATACGCAGTATTTT. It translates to CASSSWSQGTDTQYF. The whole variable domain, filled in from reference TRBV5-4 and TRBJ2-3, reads ETGVTQSPTHLIKTRGQQVTLRCSSQSGHNTVSWYQQALGQGPQFIFQYYREEENGRGNFPPRFSGLQFPNYSSELNVNALELDDSALYLCASSSWSQGTDTQYFGPGTRLTVL.

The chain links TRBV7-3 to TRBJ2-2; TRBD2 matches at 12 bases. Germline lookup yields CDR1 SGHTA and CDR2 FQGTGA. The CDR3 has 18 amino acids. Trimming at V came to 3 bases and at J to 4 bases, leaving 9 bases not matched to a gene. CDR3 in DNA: TGTGCCAGCAGCTTCCTGACTAGCGGGAGCGCGGTCACCGGGGAGCTGTTTTTT. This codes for CASSFLTSGSAVTGELFF.